This T cell receptor beta chain was captured in a study of tumor-infiltrating lymphocytes in primary liver carcinoma. Across the whole study: Productive TCRbeta read counts per sample ran from roughly 3.6 to 7.1 million and were similar across tissue types.

For this clonotype: Its cognate antigen is unknown. At one end, the junction sequence differs from germline, possibly due to a read error.

The authors took blood RNA from unsorted whole blood and also extracted germline DNA. At sampling, these chronic HBV carriers had received no treatment. Prior to surgery, around 3.6 milliliters of peripheral blood were drawn. Total RNA amounting to 450 to 550 ng was the source from which TCR beta cDNA was made with a constant-region primer. Slightly modified ARM-PCR, run as three nested multiplex PCR rounds, produced the TCR beta libraries. Using its own MiXCR run on the multiplex PCR reads, TCRdb lists one record per CDR3 protein. The sample shows fewer than 400,000 distinct CDR3 sequences, around three fifths of them seen only once. Study conclusions and caveats: Lower overlap was observed for tumor-adjacent and tumor-blood pairs relative to tumor region pairs.

Sequencing was carried out using peripheral blood. This TCR derives from a young woman with primary liver carcinoma and hepatitis B virus infection.

The CDR3 reads CASRLGQGFDDQYF. In DNA, the CDR3 is TGTGCCAGCAGGTTGGGACAGGGGTTTGACGATCAGTACTTC. The rearrangement links TRBV6-6 to TRBJ2-7, with 10 bases lining up with TRBD1. CDR1 and CDR2 (germline): MNHNY, SVGAGI (reference sequence). CDR3 length: 14 residues.